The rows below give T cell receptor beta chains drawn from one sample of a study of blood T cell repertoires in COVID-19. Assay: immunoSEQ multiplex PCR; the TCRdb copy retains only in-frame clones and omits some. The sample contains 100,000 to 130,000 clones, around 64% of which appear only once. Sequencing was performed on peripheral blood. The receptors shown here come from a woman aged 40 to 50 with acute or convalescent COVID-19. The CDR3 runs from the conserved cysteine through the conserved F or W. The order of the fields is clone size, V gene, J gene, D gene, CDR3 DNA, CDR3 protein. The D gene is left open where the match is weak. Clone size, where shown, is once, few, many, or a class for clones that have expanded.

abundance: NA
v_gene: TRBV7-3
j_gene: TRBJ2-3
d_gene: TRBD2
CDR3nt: TGTGCCAGCAGCCCGGGACTAGGAGTAGGTACGCAGTATTTT
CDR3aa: CASSPGLGVGTQYF

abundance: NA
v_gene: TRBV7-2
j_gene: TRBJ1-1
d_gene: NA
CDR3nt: TGTGCCAGCAGCTTAGAGCGGGGGACAGAAGCTTTCTTT
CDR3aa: CASSLERGTEAFF

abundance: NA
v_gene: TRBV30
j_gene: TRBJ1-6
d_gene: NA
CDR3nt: TGTGCCGAACGTCCTAGCTCCTATAATTCACCCCTCCACTTT
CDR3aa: CAERPSSYNSPLHF

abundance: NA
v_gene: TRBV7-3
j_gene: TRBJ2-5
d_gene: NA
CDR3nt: TGTGCCAGCAGCTCAAGACAGTTAGAGCCCCAGTACTTC
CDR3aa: CASSSRQLEPQYF

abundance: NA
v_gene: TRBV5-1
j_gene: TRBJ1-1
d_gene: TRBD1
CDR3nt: TGCGCCAGCAGCTTGAGAGGGGGCGCGGGGAACACTGAAGCTTTCTTT
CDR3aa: CASSLRGGAGNTEAFF

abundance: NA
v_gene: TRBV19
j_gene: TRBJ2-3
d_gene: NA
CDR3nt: TGTGCCACCAGAAGCCTAGGAGGTGTTAGAGATACGCAGTATTTT
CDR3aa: CATRSLGGVRDTQYF

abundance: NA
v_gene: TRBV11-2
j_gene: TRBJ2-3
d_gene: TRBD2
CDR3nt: TGTGCCAGCAGCCCTACCGGGACTAGTGCAGATACGCAGTATTTT
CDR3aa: CASSPTGTSADTQYF

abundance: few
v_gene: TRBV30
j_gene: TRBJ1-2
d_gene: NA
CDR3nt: TGTGCCTGGAGTCCCCCCCGGGACAAAAACTATGGCTACACCTTC
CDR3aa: CAWSPPRDKNYGYTF

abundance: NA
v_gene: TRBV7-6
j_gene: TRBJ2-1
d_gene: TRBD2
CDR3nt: TGTGCCAGCAGCTTAGACCTAGCGGTCGGTAATGAGCAGTTCTTC
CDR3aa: CASSLDLAVGNEQFF

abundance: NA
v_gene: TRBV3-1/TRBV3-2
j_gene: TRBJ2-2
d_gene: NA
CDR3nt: TGTGCCAGCAGCCGACTCACCGGGGAGCTGTTTTTT
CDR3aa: CASSRLTGELFF

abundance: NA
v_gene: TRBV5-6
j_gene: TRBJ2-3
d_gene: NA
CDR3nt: TGTGCCAGCAGCTTGGGGGAGCTACCTAGCACAGATACGCAGTATTTT
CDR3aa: CASSLGELPSTDTQYF

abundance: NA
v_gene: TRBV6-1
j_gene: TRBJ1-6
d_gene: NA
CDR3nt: TGTGCCAGCAGTGGAATTGACAGAAGCTCCTATAATTCACCCCTCCACTTT
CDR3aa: CASSGIDRSSYNSPLHF

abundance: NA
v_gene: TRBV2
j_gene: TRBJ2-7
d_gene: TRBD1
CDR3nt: TGTGCCAGCAGTGGACAGGGGGGCGAGCAGTACTTC
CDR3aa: CASSGQGGEQYF

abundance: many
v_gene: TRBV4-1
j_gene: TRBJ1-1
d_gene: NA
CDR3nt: TGCGCCAGCAGCCTCGAAGGAGTCTCGACTGAAGCTTTCTTT
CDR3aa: CASSLEGVSTEAFF

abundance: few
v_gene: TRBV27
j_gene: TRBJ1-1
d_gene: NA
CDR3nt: TGTGCCAGCAGTGTGCAGAGAGGGAAGACTGAAGCTTTCTTT
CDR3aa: CASSVQRGKTEAFF

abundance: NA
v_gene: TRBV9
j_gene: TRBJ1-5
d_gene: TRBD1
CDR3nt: TGTGCCAGCAGTGGGGACAGGGGACCTCCAGAGGAGCCCCAGCATTTT
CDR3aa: CASSGDRGPPEEPQHF

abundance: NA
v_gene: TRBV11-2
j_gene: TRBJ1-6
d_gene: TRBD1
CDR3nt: TGTGCCAGCAGCCCAGACAGGGGTTCACCCCTCCACTTT
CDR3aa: CASSPDRGSPLHF

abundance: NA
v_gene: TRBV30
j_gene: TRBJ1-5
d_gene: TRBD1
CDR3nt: TGTGCCTGGAACAGGGGGCTGCAGCCCCAGCATTTT
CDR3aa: CAWNRGLQPQHF

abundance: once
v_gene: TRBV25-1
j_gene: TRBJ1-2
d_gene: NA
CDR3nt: TGTGCCAGCAGTGAATTTAGTGGCTATGGCTACACCTTC
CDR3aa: CASSEFSGYGYTF

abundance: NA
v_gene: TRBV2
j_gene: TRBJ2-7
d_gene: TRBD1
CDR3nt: TGTGCCAGCAGTCCGGGACAGGGTGAGCAGTACTTC
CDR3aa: CASSPGQGEQYF

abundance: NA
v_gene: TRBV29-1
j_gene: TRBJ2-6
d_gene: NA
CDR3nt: TGCAGCGGCCTCATACTCGGGGCCAACGTCCTGACTTTC
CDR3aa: CSGLILGANVLTF

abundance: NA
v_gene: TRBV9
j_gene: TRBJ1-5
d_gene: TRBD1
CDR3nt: TGTGCCAGCAGCGTAGTAGACAAGGGCGGGACAGGGGAGAATCAGCCCCAGCATTTT
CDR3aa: CASSVVDKGGTGENQPQHF

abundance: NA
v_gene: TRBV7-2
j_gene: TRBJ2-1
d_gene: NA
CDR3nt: TGTGCCAGCAGCTTAAGGGGAACTTCCCGGATGCTCAATGAGCAGTTCTTC
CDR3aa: CASSLRGTSRMLNEQFF

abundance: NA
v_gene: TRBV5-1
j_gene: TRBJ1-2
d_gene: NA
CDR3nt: TGCGCCAGCAGCTTCGAACAGGGCCGAGGCTACACCTTC
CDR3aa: CASSFEQGRGYTF

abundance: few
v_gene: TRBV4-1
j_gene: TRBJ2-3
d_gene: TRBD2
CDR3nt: TGCGCCAGCAGCCAACTTCCGGGACTAGCGGGGGGCGACCGGGATACGCAGTATTTT
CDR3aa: CASSQLPGLAGGDRDTQYF

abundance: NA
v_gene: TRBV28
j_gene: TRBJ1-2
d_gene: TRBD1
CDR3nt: TGTGCCAGCACAGCGGGGATGACAGGGGGACACACCTTC
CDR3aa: CASTAGMTGGHTF

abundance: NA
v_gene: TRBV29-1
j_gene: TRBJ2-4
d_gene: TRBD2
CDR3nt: TGCAGCGCCAGGCGGGGGGCGGGGGACATTCAGTACTTC
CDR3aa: CSARRGAGDIQYF

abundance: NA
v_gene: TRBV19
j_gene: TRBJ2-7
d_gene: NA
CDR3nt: TGTGCCAGTAGTGCCCGGGACGGAGGGGACCACGAGCAGTACTTC
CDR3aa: CASSARDGGDHEQYF

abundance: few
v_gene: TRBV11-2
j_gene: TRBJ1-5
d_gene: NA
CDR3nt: TGTGCCAGCAGCTTAGATCTAACCGGGTCTCAGCCCCAGCATTTT
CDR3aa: CASSLDLTGSQPQHF

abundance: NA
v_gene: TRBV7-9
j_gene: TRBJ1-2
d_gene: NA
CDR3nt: TGTGCCAGCAGCTCTCCTGTTGCAGGCAGTTATGGCTACACCTTC
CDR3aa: CASSSPVAGSYGYTF

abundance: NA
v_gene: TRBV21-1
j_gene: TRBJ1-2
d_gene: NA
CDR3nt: TGTGCCAGCAGCAAATCAACAGGGGTAAAAACTAACTATGGCTACACCTTC
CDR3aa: CASSKSTGVKTNYGYTF

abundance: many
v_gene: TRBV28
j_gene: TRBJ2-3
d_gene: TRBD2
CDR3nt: TGTGCCAGCAGTTTTGGGTCGAGCGGGGGCCTCCAGGGTACGCAGTATTTT
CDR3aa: CASSFGSSGGLQGTQYF

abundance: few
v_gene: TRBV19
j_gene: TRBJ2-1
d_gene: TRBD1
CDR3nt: TGTGCCAGTAGTAACCGGGACAGGGTTACGAATGAGCAGTTCTTC
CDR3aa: CASSNRDRVTNEQFF

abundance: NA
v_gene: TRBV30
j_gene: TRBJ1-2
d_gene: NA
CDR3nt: TGTGCCTGGACTTACCAGGGCTATGGCTACACCTTC
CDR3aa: CAWTYQGYGYTF

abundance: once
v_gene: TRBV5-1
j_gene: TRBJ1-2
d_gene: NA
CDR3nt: TGCGCCAGCAGCTTCGGGGAAGCCTATGGCTACACCTTC
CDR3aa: CASSFGEAYGYTF

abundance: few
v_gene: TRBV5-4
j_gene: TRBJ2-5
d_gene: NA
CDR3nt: TGTGCCAGCAGCTTGGCAGTTGACAGAGTAGAGACCCAGTACTTC
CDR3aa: CASSLAVDRVETQYF

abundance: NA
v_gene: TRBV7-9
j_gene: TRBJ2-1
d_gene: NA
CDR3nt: TGTGCCAGCACCTACAGGGATTTGGCGCAGTTCTTC
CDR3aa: CASTYRDLAQFF

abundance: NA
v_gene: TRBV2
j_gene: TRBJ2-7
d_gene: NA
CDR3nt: TGTGCCAGCAGAGATCTCCGGGACATAGAAGGGTACTTC
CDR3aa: CASRDLRDIEGYF

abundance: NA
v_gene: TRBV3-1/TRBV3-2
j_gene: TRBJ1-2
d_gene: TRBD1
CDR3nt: TGTGCCAGCAGGAACAGGGGAGATGGCTACACCTTC
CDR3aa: CASRNRGDGYTF

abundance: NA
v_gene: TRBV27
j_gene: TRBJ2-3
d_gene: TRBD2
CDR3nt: TGTGCCAGCAGTTCGAGGACTAGCGGGGGGGTTGATACGCAGTATTTT
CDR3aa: CASSSRTSGGVDTQYF

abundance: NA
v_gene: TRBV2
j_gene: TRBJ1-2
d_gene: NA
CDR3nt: TGTGCCAGCAGTGAGGAGGGAAACTATGGCTACACCTTC
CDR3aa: CASSEEGNYGYTF

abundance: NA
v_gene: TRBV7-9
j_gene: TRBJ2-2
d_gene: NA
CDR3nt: TGTGCCAGCAGCTTAGCTCAGGGTACCGGGGAGCTGTTTTTT
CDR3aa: CASSLAQGTGELFF

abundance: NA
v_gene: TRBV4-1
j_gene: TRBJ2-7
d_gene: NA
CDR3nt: TGCGCCAGCAGCCCAAGCGAACCGGTAGCCCGGGGGAGGTACGAGCAGTACTTC
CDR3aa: CASSPSEPVARGRYEQYF

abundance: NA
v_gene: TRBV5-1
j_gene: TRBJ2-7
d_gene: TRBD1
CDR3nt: TGCGCCAGCAGCCCAGGACAGGGGGTAAACGAGCAGTACTTC
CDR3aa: CASSPGQGVNEQYF

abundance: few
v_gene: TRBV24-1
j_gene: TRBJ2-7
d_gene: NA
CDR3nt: TGTGCCAACCCGACGTTAGGGGGAGTCGGGAACGAGCAGTACTTC
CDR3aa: CANPTLGGVGNEQYF

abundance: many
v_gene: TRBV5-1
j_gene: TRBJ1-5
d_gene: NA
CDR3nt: TGCGCCAGCAGCCCGGGGGGAACCAGTCTTCAGCCCCAGCATTTT
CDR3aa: CASSPGGTSLQPQHF

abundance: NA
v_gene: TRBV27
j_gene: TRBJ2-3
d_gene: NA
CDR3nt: TGTGCCAGCAGTACGAGTTCGGGATCACCGGGCGGTACGCAGTATTTT
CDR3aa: CASSTSSGSPGGTQYF

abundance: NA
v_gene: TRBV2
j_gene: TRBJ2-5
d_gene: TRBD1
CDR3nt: TGTGCCAGCGTCCTAGAGGGACAGGGGTACGGAGAGACCCAGTACTTC
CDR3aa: CASVLEGQGYGETQYF

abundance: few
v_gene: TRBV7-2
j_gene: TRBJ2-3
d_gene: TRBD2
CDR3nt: TGTGCCAGCAGCTTCTTAGCGGGGGGGGGAGATACGCAGTATTTT
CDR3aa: CASSFLAGGGDTQYF

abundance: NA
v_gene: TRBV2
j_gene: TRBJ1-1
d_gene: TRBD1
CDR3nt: TGTGCCAGCAGGATATCACAGGGGGCGAGTACTGAAGCTTTCTTT
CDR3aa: CASRISQGASTEAFF

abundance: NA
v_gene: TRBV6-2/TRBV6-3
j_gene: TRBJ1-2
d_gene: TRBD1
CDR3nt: TGTGCCAGCAGCGACAGGGTGATGGGCTACACCTTC
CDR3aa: CASSDRVMGYTF

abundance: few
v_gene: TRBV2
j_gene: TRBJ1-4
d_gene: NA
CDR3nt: TGTGCCAGCAGTGACAGGGCCCGTGAAAAACTGTTTTTT
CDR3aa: CASSDRAREKLFF

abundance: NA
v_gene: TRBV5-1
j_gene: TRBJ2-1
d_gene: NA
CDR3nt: TGCGCCAGCAGCTTGACTAACAATGAGCAGTTCTTC
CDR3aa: CASSLTNNEQFF

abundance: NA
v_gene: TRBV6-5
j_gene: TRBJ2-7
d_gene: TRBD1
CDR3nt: TGTGCCAGCAGTTACATAACAGGGGGCGGCTACGAGCAGTACTTC
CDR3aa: CASSYITGGGYEQYF

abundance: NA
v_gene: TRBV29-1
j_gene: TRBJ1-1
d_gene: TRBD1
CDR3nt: TGCAGCGTTACACCTACGGACAGGGGGTACACTGAAGCTTTCTTT
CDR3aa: CSVTPTDRGYTEAFF

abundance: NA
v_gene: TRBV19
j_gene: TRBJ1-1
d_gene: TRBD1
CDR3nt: TGTGCCAGTAGTATGGACAGGGGCAGTGAAGCTTTCTTT
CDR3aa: CASSMDRGSEAFF

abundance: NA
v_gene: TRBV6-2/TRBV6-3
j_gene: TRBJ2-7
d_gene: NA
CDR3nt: TGTGCCAGCAGTTACTTTGTAGGGGCCACCCCCTACGAGCAGTACTTC
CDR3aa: CASSYFVGATPYEQYF

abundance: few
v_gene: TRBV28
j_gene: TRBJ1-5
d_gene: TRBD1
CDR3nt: TGTGCCAGCAGTTTCCTCATCAGGGGGGCCGGGGGCCGATATAGCAATCAGCCCCAGCATTTT
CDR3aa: CASSFLIRGAGGRYSNQPQHF

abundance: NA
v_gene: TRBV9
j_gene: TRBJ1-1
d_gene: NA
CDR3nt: TGTGCCAGCAGCGTAGGTGGACAGTGGGGCACTGAAGCTTTCTTT
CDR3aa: CASSVGGQWGTEAFF

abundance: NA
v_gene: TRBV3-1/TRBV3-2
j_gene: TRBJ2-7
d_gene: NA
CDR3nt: TGTGCCAGCAGCCAAGATGCCTCTAGCGTAGGCGAGCAGTACTTC
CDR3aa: CASSQDASSVGEQYF